This T cell receptor beta chain was sequenced in a study of control samples from healthy donors and cancer patients. Remarks on this clone: The junction shows a germline mismatch at one end, possibly a read error.

Germline CDR1 reads SQVTM; CDR2 reads ANQGSEA. This CDR3 contains 8 residues. The repertoire was sequenced with immunoSEQ multiplex PCR; TCRdb's copy has only in-frame clones and lacks some. The table includes around 180,000 clones, 88% detected once. The V and J genes are TRBV29-1 and TRBJ1-1; D is unresolved. This clonotype was obtained from a young woman in good health. Material: blood. The CDR3, as DNA: TGCAGCGTCGAGACGGGGTCCTTT. As protein: CSVETGSF.